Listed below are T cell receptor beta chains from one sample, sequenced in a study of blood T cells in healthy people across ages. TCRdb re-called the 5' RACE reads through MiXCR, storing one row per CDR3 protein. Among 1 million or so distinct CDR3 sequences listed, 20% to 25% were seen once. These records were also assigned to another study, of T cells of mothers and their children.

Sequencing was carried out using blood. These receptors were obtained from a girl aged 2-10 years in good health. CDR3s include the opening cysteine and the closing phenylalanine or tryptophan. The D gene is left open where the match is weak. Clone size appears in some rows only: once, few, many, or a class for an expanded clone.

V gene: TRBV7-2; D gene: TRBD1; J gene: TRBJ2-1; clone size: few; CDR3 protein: CASSPVGQGNEQFF; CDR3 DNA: TGTGCCAGCAGCCCAGTCGGACAGGGCAATGAGCAGTTCTTC
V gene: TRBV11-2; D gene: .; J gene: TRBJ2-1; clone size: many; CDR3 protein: CASSLGPSGSYNEQFF; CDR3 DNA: TGTGCCAGCAGCTTAGGTCCTTCTGGCTCCTACAATGAGCAGTTCTTC
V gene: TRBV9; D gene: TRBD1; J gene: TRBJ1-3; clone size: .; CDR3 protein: CASGRTGAGNTIYF; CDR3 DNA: TGTGCCAGCGGTCGGACAGGGGCTGGAAACACCATATATTTT
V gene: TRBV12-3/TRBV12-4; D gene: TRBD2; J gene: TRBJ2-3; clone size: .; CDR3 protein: CASSPGLAGEWSADTQYF; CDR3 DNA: TGTGCCAGCAGCCCTGGACTAGCGGGAGAATGGAGCGCAGATACGCAGTATTTT
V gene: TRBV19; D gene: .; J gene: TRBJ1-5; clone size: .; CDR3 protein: CASSIDLGGRQPQHF; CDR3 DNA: TGTGCCAGTAGTATAGATTTGGGGGGCCGGCAGCCCCAGCATTTT
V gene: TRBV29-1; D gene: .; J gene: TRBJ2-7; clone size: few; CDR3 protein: CSVVARFGNTEQYF; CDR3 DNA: TGCAGCGTTGTTGCGCGATTCGGGAATACTGAGCAGTACTTC
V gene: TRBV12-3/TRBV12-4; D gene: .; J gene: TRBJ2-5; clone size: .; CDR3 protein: CASTPSGMGETQYF; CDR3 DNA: TGTGCCAGCACCCCCTCGGGTATGGGGGAGACCCAGTACTTC
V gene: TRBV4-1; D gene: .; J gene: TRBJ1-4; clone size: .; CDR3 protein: CASSQESGRENEKLFF; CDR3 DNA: TGCGCCAGCAGCCAAGAATCCGGCAGGGAGAATGAAAAACTGTTTTTT
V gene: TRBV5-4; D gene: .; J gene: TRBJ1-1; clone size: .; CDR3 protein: CASSEKRVLNTEAFF; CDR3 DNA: TGTGCCAGCAGCGAGAAACGGGTACTGAACACTGAAGCTTTCTTT
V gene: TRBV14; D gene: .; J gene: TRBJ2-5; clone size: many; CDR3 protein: CASSQDKYYQEAQYF; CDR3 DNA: TGTGCCAGCAGCCAAGATAAGTACTACCAAGAGGCCCAGTACTTC
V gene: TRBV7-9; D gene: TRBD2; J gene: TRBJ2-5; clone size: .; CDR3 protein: CASSLVGLALEETQYF; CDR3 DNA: TGTGCCAGCAGCTTAGTGGGACTAGCGCTTGAAGAGACCCAGTACTTC
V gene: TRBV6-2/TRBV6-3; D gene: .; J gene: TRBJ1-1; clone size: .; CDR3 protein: CASDPDKNTEAFF; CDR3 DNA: TGTGCCAGCGACCCCGACAAGAACACTGAAGCCTTCTTT
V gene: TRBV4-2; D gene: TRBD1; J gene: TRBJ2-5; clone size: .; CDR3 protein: CASSQEPRTGRETQYF; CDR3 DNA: TGTGCCAGCAGCCAAGAACCACGGACAGGGAGGGAGACCCAGTACTTC
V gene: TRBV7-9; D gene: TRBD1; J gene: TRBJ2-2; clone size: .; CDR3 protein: CASSLGQAGELFF; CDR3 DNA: TGTGCCAGCAGCTTGGGACAGGCCGGGGAGCTGTTTTTT
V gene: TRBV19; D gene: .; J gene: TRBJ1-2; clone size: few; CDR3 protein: CASSRGTTYGYTF; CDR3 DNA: TGTGCCAGTAGTCGGGGGACTACCTATGGCTACACCTTC
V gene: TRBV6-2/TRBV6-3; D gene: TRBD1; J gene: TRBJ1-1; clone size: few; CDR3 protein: CAGSSRTGGYTEAFF; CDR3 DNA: TGTGCCGGCAGTTCTCGGACAGGGGGCTACACTGAAGCTTTCTTT
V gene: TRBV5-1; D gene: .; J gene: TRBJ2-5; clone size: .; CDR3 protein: CASSSRPETQYF; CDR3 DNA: TGCGCCAGCAGCTCCCGTCCAGAGACCCAGTACTTC
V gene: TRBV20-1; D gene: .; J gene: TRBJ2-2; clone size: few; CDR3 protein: CSATSGLLNGELFF; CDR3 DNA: TGCAGTGCTACGTCGGGACTGCTCAACGGGGAGCTGTTTTTT
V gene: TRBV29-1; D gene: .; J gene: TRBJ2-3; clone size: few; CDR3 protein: CSVEGPSSTDTQYF; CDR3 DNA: TGCAGCGTTGAGGGGCCCTCAAGCACAGATACGCAGTATTTT
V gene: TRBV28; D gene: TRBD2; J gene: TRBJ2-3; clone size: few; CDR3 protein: CASSQTSDATDTQYF; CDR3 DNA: TGTGCCAGCAGTCAAACTAGCGACGCCACAGATACGCAGTATTTT
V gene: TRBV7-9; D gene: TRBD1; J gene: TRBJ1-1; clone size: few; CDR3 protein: CASRPGQASIMNTEAFF; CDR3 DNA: TGTGCCAGCAGACCCGGACAGGCCTCGATTATGAACACTGAAGCTTTCTTT
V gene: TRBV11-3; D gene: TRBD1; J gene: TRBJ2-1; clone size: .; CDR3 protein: CASSLADRGNEQFF; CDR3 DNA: TGTGCCAGCAGCTTAGCGGACAGGGGCAATGAGCAGTTCTTC
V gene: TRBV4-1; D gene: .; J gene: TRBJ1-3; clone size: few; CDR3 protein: CASSQGGIGNTIYF; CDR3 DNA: TGCGCCAGCAGCCAAGGGGGGATTGGAAACACCATATATTTT
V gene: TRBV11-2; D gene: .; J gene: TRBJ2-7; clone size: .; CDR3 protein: CASSYGTLGEQYF; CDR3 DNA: TGTGCCAGCAGCTACGGGACTCTCGGGGAGCAGTACTTC
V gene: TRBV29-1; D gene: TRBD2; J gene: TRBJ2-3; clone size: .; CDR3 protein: CSVVGAGGPGDTQYF; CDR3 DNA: TGCAGCGTTGTGGGTGCGGGGGGGCCAGGAGATACGCAGTATTTT
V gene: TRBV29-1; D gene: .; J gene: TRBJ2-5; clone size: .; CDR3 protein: CSVEDPSMLETQYF; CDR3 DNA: TGCAGCGTTGAAGATCCATCGATGTTGGAGACCCAGTACTTC
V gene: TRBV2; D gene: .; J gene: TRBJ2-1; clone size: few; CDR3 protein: CASIVTGTRGNGYEQFF; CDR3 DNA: TGTGCCAGCATTGTTACCGGGACTCGAGGAAATGGATATGAGCAGTTCTTC
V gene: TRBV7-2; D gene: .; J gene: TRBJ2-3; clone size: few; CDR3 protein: CASSLMGWSTDTQYF; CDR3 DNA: TGTGCCAGCAGCTTAATGGGTTGGAGCACAGATACGCAGTATTTT
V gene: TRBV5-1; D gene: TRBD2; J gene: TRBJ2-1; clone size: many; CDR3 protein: CASSLGLADNEQFF; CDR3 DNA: TGTGCCAGCAGCTTAGGACTAGCGGACAATGAGCAGTTCTTC
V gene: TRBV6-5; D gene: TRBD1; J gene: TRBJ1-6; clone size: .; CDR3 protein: CASSYSDRATHNSPLHF; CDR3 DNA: TGTGCCAGCAGTTATTCGGACAGGGCCACGCATAATTCACCCCTCCACTTT
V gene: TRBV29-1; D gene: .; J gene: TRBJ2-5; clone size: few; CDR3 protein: CSVEDLAETQYF; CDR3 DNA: TGCAGCGTTGAAGATCTAGCGGAGACCCAGTACTTC
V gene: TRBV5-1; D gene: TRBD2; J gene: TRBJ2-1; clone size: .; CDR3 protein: CASSWDVTGTSGYNEQFF; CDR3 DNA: TGCGCCAGCAGCTGGGACGTCACCGGGACTAGCGGATACAATGAGCAGTTCTTC
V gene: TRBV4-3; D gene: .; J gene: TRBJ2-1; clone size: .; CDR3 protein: CASSQDKVGSYNEQFF; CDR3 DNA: TGCGCCAGCAGCCAAGACAAGGTCGGATCCTACAATGAGCAGTTCTTC
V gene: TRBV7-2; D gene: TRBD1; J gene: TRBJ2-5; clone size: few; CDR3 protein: CASSPGQDQETQYF; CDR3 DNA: TGTGCCAGCAGCCCAGGACAGGACCAAGAGACCCAGTACTTC
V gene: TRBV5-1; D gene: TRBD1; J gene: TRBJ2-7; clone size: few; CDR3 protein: CASSLLPGTGAYEQYF; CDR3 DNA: TGCGCCAGCAGCTTACTTCCCGGGACAGGAGCTTACGAGCAGTACTTC
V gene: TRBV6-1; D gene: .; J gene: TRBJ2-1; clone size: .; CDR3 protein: CASSEQEGPPNEQFF; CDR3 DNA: TGTGCCAGCAGTGAGCAGGAGGGCCCACCAAATGAGCAGTTCTTC
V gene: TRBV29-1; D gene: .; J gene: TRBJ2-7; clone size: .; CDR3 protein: CSVVTRVDQQYF; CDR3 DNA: TGCAGCGTTGTCACCAGGGTTGATCAGCAGTACTTC
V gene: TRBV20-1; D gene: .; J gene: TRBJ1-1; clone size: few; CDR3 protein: CSARVATLNTEAFF; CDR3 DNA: TGCAGTGCTAGAGTTGCGACCCTGAACACTGAAGCTTTCTTT
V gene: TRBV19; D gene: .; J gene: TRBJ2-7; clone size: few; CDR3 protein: CASQVGTGTHYEQYF; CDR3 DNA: TGTGCCAGCCAAGTCGGGACCGGGACACACTACGAGCAGTACTTC
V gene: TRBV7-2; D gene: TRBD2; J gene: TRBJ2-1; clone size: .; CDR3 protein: CASSRRTSGSWDNEQFF; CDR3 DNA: TGTGCCAGCAGCAGAAGGACTAGCGGGAGCTGGGACAATGAGCAGTTCTTC
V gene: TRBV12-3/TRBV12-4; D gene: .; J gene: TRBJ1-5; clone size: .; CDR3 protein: CASTWGSQPQHF; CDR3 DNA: TGTGCCAGCACCTGGGGAAGTCAGCCCCAGCATTTT
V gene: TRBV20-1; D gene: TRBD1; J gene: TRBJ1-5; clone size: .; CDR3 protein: CSAVPGQGAVDQPQHF; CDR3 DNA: TGCAGTGCAGTACCGGGACAGGGGGCCGTGGATCAGCCCCAGCATTTT
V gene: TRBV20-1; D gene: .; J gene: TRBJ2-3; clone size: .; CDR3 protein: CSARDDQTPTDTQYF; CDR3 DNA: TGCAGTGCTAGAGATGACCAGACCCCCACAGATACGCAGTATTTT
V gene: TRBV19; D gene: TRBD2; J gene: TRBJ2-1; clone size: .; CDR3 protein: CASGTGLRPYEQFF; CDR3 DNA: TGTGCCAGTGGCACGGGACTAAGACCTTATGAGCAGTTCTTC
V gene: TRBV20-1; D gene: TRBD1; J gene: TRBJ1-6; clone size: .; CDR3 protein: CSARELGQGNSPLHF; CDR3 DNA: TGCAGTGCTAGAGAGCTGGGACAGGGCAATTCACCCCTCCACTTT
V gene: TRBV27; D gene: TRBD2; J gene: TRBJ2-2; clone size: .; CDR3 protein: CASSWGGGNAGELFF; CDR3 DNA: TGTGCCAGCAGTTGGGGCGGGGGGAACGCCGGGGAGCTGTTTTTT
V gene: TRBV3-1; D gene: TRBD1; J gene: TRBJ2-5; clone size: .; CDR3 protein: CASSQEYGTGEQETQYF; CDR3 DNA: TGTGCCAGCAGCCAAGAATACGGGACAGGGGAGCAAGAGACCCAGTACTTC
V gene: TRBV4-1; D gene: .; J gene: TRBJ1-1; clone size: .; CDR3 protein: CASGSQGNTEAFF; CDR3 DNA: TGCGCCAGCGGGTCACAGGGGAACACTGAAGCTTTCTTT
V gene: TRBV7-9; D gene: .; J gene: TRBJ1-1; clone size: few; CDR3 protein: CASRTKTMNTEAFF; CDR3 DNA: TGTGCCAGCAGGACGAAAACAATGAACACTGAAGCTTTCTTT
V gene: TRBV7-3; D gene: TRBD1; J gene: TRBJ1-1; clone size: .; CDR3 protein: CASSTPGQVKNTEAFF; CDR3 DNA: TGTGCCAGCAGCACCCCCGGACAGGTTAAGAACACTGAAGCTTTCTTT
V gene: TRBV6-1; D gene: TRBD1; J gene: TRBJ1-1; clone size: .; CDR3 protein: CASRPGTGRSAFF; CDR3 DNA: TGTGCCAGCAGACCCGGGACAGGGAGGAGTGCTTTCTTT